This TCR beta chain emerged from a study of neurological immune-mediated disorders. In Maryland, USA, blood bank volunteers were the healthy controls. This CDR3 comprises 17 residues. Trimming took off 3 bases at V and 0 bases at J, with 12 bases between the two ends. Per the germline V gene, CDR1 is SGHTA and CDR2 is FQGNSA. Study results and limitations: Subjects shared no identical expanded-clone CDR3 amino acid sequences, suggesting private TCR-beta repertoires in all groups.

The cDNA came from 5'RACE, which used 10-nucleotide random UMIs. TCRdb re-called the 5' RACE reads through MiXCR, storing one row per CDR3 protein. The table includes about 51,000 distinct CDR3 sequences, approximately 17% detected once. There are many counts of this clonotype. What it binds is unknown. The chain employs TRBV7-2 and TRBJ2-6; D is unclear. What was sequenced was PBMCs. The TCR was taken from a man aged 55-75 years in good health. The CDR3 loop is CASSLFASDSGANVLTF. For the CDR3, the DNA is TGTGCCAGCAGCTTGTTCGCCTCGGACTCTGGGGCCAACGTCCTGACTTTC.